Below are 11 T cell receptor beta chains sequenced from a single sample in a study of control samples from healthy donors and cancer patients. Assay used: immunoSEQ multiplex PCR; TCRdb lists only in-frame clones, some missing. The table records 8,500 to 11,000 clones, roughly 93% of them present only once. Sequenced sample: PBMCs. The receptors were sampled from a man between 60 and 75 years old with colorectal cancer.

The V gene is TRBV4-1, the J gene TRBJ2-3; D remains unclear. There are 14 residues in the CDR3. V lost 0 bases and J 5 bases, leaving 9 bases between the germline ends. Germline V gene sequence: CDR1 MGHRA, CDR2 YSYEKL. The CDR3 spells CASSQEGSRDTQYF. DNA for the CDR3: TGCGCCAGCAGCCAAGAGGGATCGAGAGATACGCAGTATTTT.

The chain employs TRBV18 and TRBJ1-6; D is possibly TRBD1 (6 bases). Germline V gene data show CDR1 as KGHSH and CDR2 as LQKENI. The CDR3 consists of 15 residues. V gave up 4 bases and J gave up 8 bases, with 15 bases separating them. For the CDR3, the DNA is TGTGCCAGCTCACGCGGCGGGGGGCTTGATTCACCCCTCCACTTT. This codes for CASSRGGGLDSPLHF.

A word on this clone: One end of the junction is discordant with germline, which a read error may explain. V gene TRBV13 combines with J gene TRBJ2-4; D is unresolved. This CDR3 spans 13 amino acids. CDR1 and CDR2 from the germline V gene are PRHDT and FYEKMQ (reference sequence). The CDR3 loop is CASSLGRSNPVNF. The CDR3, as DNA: TGTGCCAGCAGCTTAGGCCGGAGCAACCCGGTGAACTTC.

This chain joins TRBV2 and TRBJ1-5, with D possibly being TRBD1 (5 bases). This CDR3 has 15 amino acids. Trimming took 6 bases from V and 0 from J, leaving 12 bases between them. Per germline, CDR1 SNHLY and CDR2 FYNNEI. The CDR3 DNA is TGTGCCAGCAGGGAGGGACGAACTAGCAATCAGCCCCAGCATTTT. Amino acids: CASREGRTSNQPQHF.

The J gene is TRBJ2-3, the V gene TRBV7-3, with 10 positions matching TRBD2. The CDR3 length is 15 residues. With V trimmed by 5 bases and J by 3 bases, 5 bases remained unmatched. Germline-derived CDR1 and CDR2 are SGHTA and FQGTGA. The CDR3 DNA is TGTGCCAGCAGCGCCAGCGGGGGGGTGACAGATACGCAGTATTTT. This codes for CASSASGGVTDTQYF.

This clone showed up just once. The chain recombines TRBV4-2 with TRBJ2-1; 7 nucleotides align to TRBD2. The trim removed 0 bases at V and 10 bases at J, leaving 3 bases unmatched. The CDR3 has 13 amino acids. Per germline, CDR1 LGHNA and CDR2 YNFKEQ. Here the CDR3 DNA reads TGTGCCAGCAGCCAAGATTGGCGGGAGGAGCAGTTCTTC. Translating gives CASSQDWREEQFF.

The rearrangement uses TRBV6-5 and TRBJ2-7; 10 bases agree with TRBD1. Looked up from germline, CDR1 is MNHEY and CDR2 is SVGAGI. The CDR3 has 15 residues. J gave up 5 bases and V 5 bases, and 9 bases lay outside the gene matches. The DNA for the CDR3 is TGTGCCAGCAGTATAAACCGGGACAGGGGTAACGAGCAGTACTTC. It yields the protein CASSINRDRGNEQYF.

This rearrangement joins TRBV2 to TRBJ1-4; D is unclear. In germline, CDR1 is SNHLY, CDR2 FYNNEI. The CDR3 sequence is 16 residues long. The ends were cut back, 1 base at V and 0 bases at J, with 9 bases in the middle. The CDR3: CASSEGQATTNEKLFF. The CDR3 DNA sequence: TGTGCCAGCAGTGAAGGGCAGGCGACAACTAATGAAAAACTGTTTTTT. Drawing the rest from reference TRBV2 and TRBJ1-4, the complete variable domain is EPEVTQTPSHQVTQMGQEVILRCVPISNHLYFYWYRQILGQKVEFLVSFYNNEISEKSEIFDDQFSVERPDGSNFTLKIRSTKLEDSAMYFCASSEGQATTNEKLFFGSGTQLSVL.

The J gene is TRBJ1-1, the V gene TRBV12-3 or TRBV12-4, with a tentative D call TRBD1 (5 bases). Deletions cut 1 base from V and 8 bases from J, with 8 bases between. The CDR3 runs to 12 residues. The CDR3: CASSLDGGEAFF. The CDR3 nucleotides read TGTGCCAGCAGTTTAGACGGGGGGGAAGCTTTCTTT.

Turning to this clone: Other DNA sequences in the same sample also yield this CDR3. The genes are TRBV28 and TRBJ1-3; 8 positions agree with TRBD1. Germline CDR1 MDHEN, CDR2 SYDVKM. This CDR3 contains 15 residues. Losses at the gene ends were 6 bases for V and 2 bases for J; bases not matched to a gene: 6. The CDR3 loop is CASRSDRVPGNTIYF. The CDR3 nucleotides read TGTGCCAGCAGATCGGACAGGGTCCCTGGAAACACCATATATTTT.

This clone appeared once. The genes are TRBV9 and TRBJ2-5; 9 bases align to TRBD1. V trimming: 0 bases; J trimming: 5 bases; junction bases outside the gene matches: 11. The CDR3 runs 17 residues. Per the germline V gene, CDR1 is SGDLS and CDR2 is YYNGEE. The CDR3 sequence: CASSVGRGQGYTETQYF. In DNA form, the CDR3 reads TGTGCCAGCAGCGTAGGTAGGGGACAGGGTTATACGGAGACCCAGTACTTC.